The 19 T cell receptor beta chains below come from one sample, sequenced in a study of STAT5B mutations in CD4+ large granular lymphocyte leukemia. The protocol was immunoSEQ multiplex PCR, while the TCRdb copy is restricted to in-frame clones and leaves out a portion. The table shows around 34,000 clones, with about 82% occurring only once. Sequencing was done on a sample of CD4+ T cells from blood buffy coats. The source is a human donor in good health.

This sequence joins TRBV30 and TRBJ1-5; D is undetermined. Germline V gene data show CDR1 as GTSNPN and CDR2 as SVGIG (reference sequence). Between the trimmed V and J ends, which lost 2 bases and 0 bases, there was a span of 8 bases. The CDR3 has 14 residues. The CDR3, as DNA: TGTGCCTGGAGTCCGGAGGGTAGCAATCAGCCCCAGCATTTT. Translated, it gives CAWSPEGSNQPQHF.

The sample holds one count of this clone. The chain carries TRBV19 and TRBJ1-5; a possible D gene is TRBD1 (5 bases). From germline, CDR1 is LNHDA and CDR2 SQIVND (reference sequence). The CDR3 totals 15 residues. The V end lost 3 bases, the J end lost 3 bases, and 12 bases lay between the germline ends. The chain's CDR3 is CASSIGGTHNQPQHF. The CDR3 coding sequence is TGTGCCAGTAGTATCGGGGGGACCCACAATCAGCCCCAGCATTTT.

The chain uses TRBV9 and TRBJ2-5; no definite D call. The CDR3 spans 15 residues. Between the trimmed V and J ends, which lost 4 bases and 2 bases, there was a span of 15 bases. From germline, CDR1 is SGDLS and CDR2 YYNGEE. CDR3 DNA sequence: TGTGCCAGCAGCCCCCACCTTTTGGAACAAGAGACCCAGTACTTC. Protein product: CASSPHLLEQETQYF.

This chain links TRBV29-1 with TRBJ1-1; D not resolved. This CDR3 is 11 amino acids long. Trimming shortened V by 7 bases and J by 10 bases, and 16 bases separated the two germline ends. Germline CDR1 is SQVTM and CDR2 is ANQGSEA. The CDR3 is CSAGEGIGAFF. In DNA, the CDR3 is TGCAGCGCTGGCGAAGGGATCGGAGCTTTCTTT.

The genes are TRBV6-5 and TRBJ2-2, with 9 bases lining up with TRBD2. V was clipped by 4 bases and J by 6 bases; unmatched bases: 6. The CDR3 has 15 residues. Per germline, CDR1 MNHEY and CDR2 SVGAGI. This CDR3 reads CASSSGLAGAGELFF. DNA for the CDR3: TGTGCCAGCAGTTCGGGACTAGCAGGTGCCGGGGAGCTGTTTTTT.

The count of this clone is one. The chain joins TRBV7-2 to TRBJ1-1; D is undetermined. CDR1 is SGHTA and CDR2 is FQGNSA in the germline V gene. The CDR3 has 13 residues. Trimming stripped 6 bases from V and 2 bases from J, with 10 bases between. The CDR3 coding sequence is TGTGCCAGCAGTTCTACTGGTAACACTGAAGCTTTCTTT. Translating it yields CASSSTGNTEAFF.

CDR3: CASSLGATRANEKLFF. The CDR3 DNA follows: TGCGCCAGCAGCTTGGGAGCGACAAGGGCTAATGAAAAACTGTTTTTT. This chain uses TRBV5-1 with TRBJ1-4; no clear D. The V end lost 0 bases, the J end lost 3 bases, and 12 bases lay between the germline ends. CDR1 and CDR2 (germline): SGHRS, YFSETQ. The CDR3 is made up of 16 amino acids.

The gene calls are TRBV5-3 and TRBJ2-3, with D uncertain. TRBV5-3 is designated an ORF whose function remains uncertain. V was pared by 0 bases and J by 4 bases, with 12 bases between. The CDR3 spans 15 residues. The CDR3 sequence is CARSLGSNVADTQYF. The DNA of the CDR3 is TGTGCCAGAAGCTTGGGAAGTAATGTAGCAGATACGCAGTATTTT.

The chain couples TRBV4-1 to TRBJ2-5, with 8 bases lining up with TRBD2. The end of the DNA fits TRBJ2-7 better, so the J call may be wrong. CDR1 is MGHRA and CDR2 is YSYEKL in the germline V gene. The CDR3 is 19 amino acids. CDR3 sequence reads: CASSQTSLAGGSSYYEQYF. CDR3 in DNA: TGCGCCAGCAGCCAAACCTCCCTCGCGGGGGGCTCGTCCTACTACGAGCAGTACTTC.

This clone was found once. V and J are TRBV7-8 and TRBJ1-2; 9 bases are shared with TRBD1. This CDR3 is built from 18 residues. V was pared by 1 base and J by 0 bases, with 9 bases of the junction left unmatched. Looked up from germline, CDR1 is SGHVS and CDR2 is FQNEAQ. CDR3 sequence: CASSLVDRGTTTNYGYTF. CDR3 nucleotide sequence: TGTGCCAGCAGCTTAGTTGACAGGGGGACTACTACTAACTATGGCTACACCTTC.

V usage is TRBV6-5 and J usage is TRBJ1-1; D not resolved. Germline V gene lookup returns CDR1 MNHEY and CDR2 SVGAGI. The CDR3 has 16 amino acids. The ends were cut back, 2 bases at V and 5 bases at J, with 18 bases in the middle. The CDR3 coding sequence is TGTGCCAGCAGTTACCTAGCAGTGGGCCCGAGGACTGAAGCTTTCTTT. Translation: CASSYLAVGPRTEAFF.

The chain is built from TRBV30 and TRBJ1-5; 8 nucleotides line up with TRBD1. CDR1 is GTSNPN and CDR2 is SVGIG in the germline V gene (reference sequence). Trimming removed 5 bases from V and 5 bases from J; junction bases left unmatched: 17. The CDR3 is 17 amino acids. The DNA for the CDR3 is TGTGCCTGGGGCCGGGACAGGTCATCCCCTCCTCATCAGCCCCAGCATTTT. Translated: CAWGRDRSSPPHQPQHF.

This sequence joins TRBV7-9 and TRBJ2-6; D possibly corresponds to TRBD1 (6 bases). The CDR3 spans 17 residues. Germline V lookup: CDR1 SEHNR, CDR2 FQNEAQ (reference sequence). Trimming pared 2 bases from V and 0 bases from J, leaving 11 bases between. CDR3 DNA: TGTGCCAGCAGCTTATGGGACACCAGCTCTGGGGCCAACGTCCTGACTTTC. Its protein is CASSLWDTSSGANVLTF.

Here the CDR3 DNA reads TGTGCCAGCAGCCACGACAGCTCTGGAAACACCATATATTTT. Residues: CASSHDSSGNTIYF. The V and J genes are TRBV7-9 and TRBJ1-3; D is possibly TRBD1 (5 bases). V gave up 5 bases and J gave up 0 bases, with 8 bases separating them. The germline V gene has CDR1 SEHNR and CDR2 FQNEAQ (reference sequence). The CDR3 runs to 14 residues.

This chain connects TRBV11-2 to TRBJ1-4; D gene ambiguous. CDR1 is SGHAT, CDR2 FQNNGV, per germline. V dropped 1 base and J dropped 0 bases, with 9 bases sitting between them. The CDR3 is 16 residues long. Here the CDR3 DNA reads TGTGCCAGCAGCTTAGGGGCGATCTCAACTAATGAAAAACTGTTTTTT. Protein sequence: CASSLGAISTNEKLFF.

The J gene is TRBJ1-1, the V gene TRBV11-1; no definite D call. Germline V gene lookup returns CDR1 SGHAT and CDR2 FQDESV (reference sequence). Trimming removed 2 bases at V and 1 base at J, with 8 bases between. The CDR3 contains 14 residues. In DNA form, the CDR3 reads TGTGCCAGCAGCTTAATGCGCACGAACACTGAAGCTTTCTTT. Translating it yields CASSLMRTNTEAFF.

The genes are TRBV30 and TRBJ2-5, with 9 bases identical to TRBD1. The CDR3 covers 14 residues. CDR1 GTSNPN and CDR2 SVGIG come from the germline V gene (reference sequence). The J segment lost 7 bases and the V segment lost 1 base, leaving 7 bases of the junction unmatched. The CDR3 sequence is CAWSGLGTGLTQYF. CDR3 in DNA: TGTGCCTGGAGTGGGCTGGGGACAGGGCTGACCCAGTACTTC.

The chain employs TRBV27 and TRBJ1-4, with TRBD1 as a possible D gene (6 bases). This CDR3 has 15 amino acids. V lost 4 bases and J 8 bases, leaving 17 bases between the germline ends. Germline CDR1 reads MNHEY; CDR2 reads SMNVEV (reference sequence). The DNA for the CDR3 is TGTGCCAGCAGTTACTTCCAGGGGCGGGGAGAAAAACTGTTTTTT. This gives the protein CASSYFQGRGEKLFF.

Of note for this clone: Other DNA sequences from this sample encode an identical CDR3 as well. This chain uses TRBV6-5 with TRBJ1-5; D gene ambiguous. This CDR3 has 13 amino acids. Germline V CDR1 and CDR2: MNHEY, SVGAGI. Trimming took off 2 bases at V and 2 bases at J, with 4 bases between the two ends. The CDR3 bases are TGTGCCAGCAGTTACGATGGCAATCAGCCCCAGCATTTT. Its translation: CASSYDGNQPQHF.